The 9 T cell receptor beta chains presented below share a single source sample, sequenced in a study of T cells of healthy individuals. TCRdb independently ran MiXCR on the 5' RACE reads; one entry per CDR3 protein. The data contain some 69,000 distinct CDR3 sequences, roughly 15% of them singletons. These TCRs come from a human donor in good health.

This chain uses TRBV7-9 with TRBJ1-5; the D gene is possibly TRBD1 (5 bases). CDR1 is SEHNR and CDR2 is FQNEAQ in the germline V gene (reference sequence). The CDR3 loop spans 14 amino acids. Trimming stripped 4 bases from V and 1 base from J, with 8 bases between. DNA of the CDR3: TGTGCCAGCAGCTGGGGGGGAAGCAATCAGCCCCAGCATTTT. Its protein is CASSWGGSNQPQHF.

In this sample, this clonotype turned up a few times. The chain employs TRBV5-6 and TRBJ1-1; D is possibly TRBD1 (6 bases). CDR3 length: 13 amino acids. The germline CDR1 and CDR2 sequences are SGHDT and YYEEEE. V was shortened by 1 base and J by 3 bases, with 7 bases between the two germline ends. Here the CDR3 reads CASSLPGDTEAFF. The DNA of the CDR3 is TGTGCCAGCAGCTTGCCAGGGGACACTGAAGCTTTCTTT.

V usage is TRBV20-1 and J usage is TRBJ1-3, with 7 bases matching TRBD1. J was trimmed by 4 bases and V by 3 bases; bases with no gene match: 9. CDR1 is DFQATT, CDR2 SNEGSKA, per germline (reference sequence). This CDR3 is built from 15 residues. The CDR3 region has the DNA TGCAGTGCTAGTTTGGGGACAGAGAGGGGAAACACCATATATTTT. Residues: CSASLGTERGNTIYF.

The V call is TRBV10-3, the J call TRBJ2-1, with 12 bases fitting TRBD2. The CDR3 spans 16 residues. Germline V CDR1 and CDR2: ENHRY, SYGVKD. Trimming took 4 bases from V and 5 from J; bases not matched to a gene: 6. The CDR3 is CAISGLAGAVNNEQFF. CDR3 nucleotides: TGTGCCATCAGTGGACTAGCGGGAGCCGTGAACAATGAGCAGTTCTTC.

This clonotype was recorded many times. The J gene is TRBJ2-1, the V gene TRBV12-3 or TRBV12-4; D gene uncertain. V gave up 3 bases and J gave up 9 bases, with 3 bases separating them. The CDR3 is made up of 10 amino acids. CDR3 nucleotide sequence: TGTGCCAGCAGTTTGACTGAGCAGTTCTTC. This translates into CASSLTEQFF.

The chain carries TRBV15 and TRBJ2-1, with TRBD2 identical over 12 bases. Germline values: CDR1 LNHNV, CDR2 YYDKDF (reference sequence). V lost 9 bases to trimming and J lost 0 bases; unmatched junction nucleotides: 9. CDR3 size: 17 residues. CDR3 in amino acids: CATIGTSGLSSYNEQFF. The DNA for the CDR3 is TGTGCCACTATAGGGACTAGCGGGTTAAGCTCCTACAATGAGCAGTTCTTC.

This rearrangement joins TRBV6-1 to TRBJ1-1; TRBD1 might be the D (6 bases). V lost 5 bases to trimming and J lost 8 bases, with 15 bases between them. Germline V gene sequence: CDR1 MNHNS, CDR2 SASEGT. There are 13 residues in the CDR3. The CDR3 DNA sequence: TGTGCCAGCAGTCTACGGACAGCGGTAGAAGCTTTCTTT. Protein sequence: CASSLRTAVEAFF.

This clonotype was observed a handful of times. The chain is built from TRBV20-1 and TRBJ2-1, with D possibly TRBD2 on 8 matching bases. The CDR3 extends over 15 amino acids. V was trimmed by 4 bases and J by 4 bases, leaving 17 bases between them. Per the germline V gene, CDR1 is DFQATT and CDR2 is SNEGSKA (reference sequence). CDR3 region: CSATTGGTVYNEQFF. For the CDR3, the DNA is TGCAGTGCTACCACGGGGGGGACAGTATACAATGAGCAGTTCTTC.

Many counts were recorded for this clonotype. V usage is TRBV20-1 and J usage is TRBJ2-7; maybe TRBD1 (6 bases). The CDR3 consists of 13 residues. Germline CDR1 is DFQATT and CDR2 is SNEGSKA (reference sequence). Trimming took off 3 bases at V and 4 bases at J, with 13 bases between the two ends. This CDR3 is CSASSRDIYEQYF. The CDR3 coding sequence is TGCAGTGCTAGTTCCCGGGACATTTACGAGCAGTACTTC.